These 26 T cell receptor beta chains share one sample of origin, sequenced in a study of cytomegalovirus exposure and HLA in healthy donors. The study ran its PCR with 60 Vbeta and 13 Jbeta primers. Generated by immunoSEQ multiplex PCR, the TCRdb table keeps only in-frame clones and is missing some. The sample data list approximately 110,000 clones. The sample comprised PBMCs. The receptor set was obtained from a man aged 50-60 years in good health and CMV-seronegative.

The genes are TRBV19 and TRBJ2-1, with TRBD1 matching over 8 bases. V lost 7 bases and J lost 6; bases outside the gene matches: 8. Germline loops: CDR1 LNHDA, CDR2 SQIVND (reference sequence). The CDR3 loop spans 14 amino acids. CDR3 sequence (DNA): TGTGCCAGTACGTGGACAGGGCGTTCCAATGAGCAGTTCTTC. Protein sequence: CASTWTGRSNEQFF.

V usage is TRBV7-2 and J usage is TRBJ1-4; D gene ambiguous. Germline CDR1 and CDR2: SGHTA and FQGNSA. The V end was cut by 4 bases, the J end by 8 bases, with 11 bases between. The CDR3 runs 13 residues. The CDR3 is CASSSPSEEKLFF. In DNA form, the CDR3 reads TGTGCCAGCAGCTCCCCTTCAGAAGAAAAACTGTTTTTT.

The CDR3 sequence: CSQDRSREAFF. The CDR3 bases are TGCAGTCAAGACAGGAGCCGGGAAGCTTTCTTT. The V and J genes are TRBV20-1 and TRBJ1-1, with D tentatively TRBD1 (6 bases). This CDR3 contains 11 residues. V was pared by 8 bases and J by 8 bases, with 15 bases between. Germline CDR1 reads DFQATT; CDR2 reads SNEGSKA (reference sequence).

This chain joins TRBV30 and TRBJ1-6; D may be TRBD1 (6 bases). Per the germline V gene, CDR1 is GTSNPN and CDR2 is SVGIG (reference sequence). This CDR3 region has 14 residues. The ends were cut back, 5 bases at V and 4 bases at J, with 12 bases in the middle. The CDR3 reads CAWQGQNYNSPLHF. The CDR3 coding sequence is TGTGCCTGGCAGGGGCAGAATTATAATTCACCCCTCCACTTT.

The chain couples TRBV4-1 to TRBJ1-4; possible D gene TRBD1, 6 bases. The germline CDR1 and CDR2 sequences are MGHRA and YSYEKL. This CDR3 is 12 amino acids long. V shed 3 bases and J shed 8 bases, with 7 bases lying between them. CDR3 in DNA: TGCGCCAGCAGCCAGGGGACAGAAAAACTGTTTTTT. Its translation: CASSQGTEKLFF.

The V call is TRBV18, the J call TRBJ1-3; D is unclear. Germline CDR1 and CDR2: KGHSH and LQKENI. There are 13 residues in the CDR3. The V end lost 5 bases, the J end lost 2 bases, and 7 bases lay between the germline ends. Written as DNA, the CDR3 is TGTGCCAGCTCAAACGGGGCTGGAAACACCATATATTTT. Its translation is CASSNGAGNTIYF.

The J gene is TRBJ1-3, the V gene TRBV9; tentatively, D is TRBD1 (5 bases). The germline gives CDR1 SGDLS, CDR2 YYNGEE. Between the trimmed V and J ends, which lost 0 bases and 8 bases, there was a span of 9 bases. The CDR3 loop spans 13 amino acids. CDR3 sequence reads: CASSVETEDTIYF. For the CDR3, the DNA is TGTGCCAGCAGCGTAGAGACAGAAGACACCATATATTTT. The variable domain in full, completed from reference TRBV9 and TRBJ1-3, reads DSGVTQTPKHLITATGQRVTLRCSPRSGDLSVYWYQQSLDQGLQFLIQYYNGEERAKGNILERFSAQQFPDLHSELNLSSLELGDSALYFCASSVETEDTIYFGEGSWLTVV.

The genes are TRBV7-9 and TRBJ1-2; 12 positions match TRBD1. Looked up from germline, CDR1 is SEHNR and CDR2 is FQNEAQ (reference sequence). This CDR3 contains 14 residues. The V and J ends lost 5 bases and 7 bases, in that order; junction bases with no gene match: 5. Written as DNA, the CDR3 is TGTGCCAGCAGCCAGGGACAGGGGGCTGGTGGCTACACCTTC. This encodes CASSQGQGAGGYTF.

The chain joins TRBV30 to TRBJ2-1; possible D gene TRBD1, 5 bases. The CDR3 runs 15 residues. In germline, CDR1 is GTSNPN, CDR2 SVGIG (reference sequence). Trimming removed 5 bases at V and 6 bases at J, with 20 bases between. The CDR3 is CAWRRQSVRSNEQFF. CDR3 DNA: TGTGCCTGGCGGAGACAGAGTGTTCGGTCCAATGAGCAGTTCTTC.

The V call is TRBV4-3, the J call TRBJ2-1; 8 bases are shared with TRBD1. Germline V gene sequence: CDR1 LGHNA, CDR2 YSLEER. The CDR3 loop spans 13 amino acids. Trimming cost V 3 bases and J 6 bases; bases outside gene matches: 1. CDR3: CASSHGQGNEQFF. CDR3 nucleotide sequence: TGCGCCAGCAGCCACGGACAGGGCAATGAGCAGTTCTTC.

In nucleotides, the CDR3 is TGTGCCAGCAGCTTACGGGGACAGAATACCGGGGAGCTGTTTTTT. Translation gives CASSLRGQNTGELFF. The chain uses TRBV7-9 and TRBJ2-2; 7 bases line up with TRBD1. Trimming at V came to 2 bases and at J to 5 bases, leaving 5 bases not matched to a gene. Germline values: CDR1 SEHNR, CDR2 FQNEAQ (reference sequence). CDR3 length equals 15 residues.

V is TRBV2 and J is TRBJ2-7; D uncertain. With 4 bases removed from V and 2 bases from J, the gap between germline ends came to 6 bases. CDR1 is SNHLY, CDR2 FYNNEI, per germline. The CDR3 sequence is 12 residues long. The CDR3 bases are TGTGCCAGCAGTGGAGGCACCTACGAGCAGTACTTC. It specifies CASSGGTYEQYF.

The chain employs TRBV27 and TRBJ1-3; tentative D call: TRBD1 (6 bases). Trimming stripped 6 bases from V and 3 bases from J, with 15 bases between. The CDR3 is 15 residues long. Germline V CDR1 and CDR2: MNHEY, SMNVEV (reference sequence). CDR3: CASSPTRTVGNTIYF. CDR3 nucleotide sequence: TGTGCCAGCAGCCCCACCCGGACAGTTGGAAACACCATATATTTT.

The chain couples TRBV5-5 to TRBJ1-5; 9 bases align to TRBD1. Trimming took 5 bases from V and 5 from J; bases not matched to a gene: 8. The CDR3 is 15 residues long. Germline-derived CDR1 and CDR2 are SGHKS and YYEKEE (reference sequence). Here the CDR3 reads CASSRTGGEDQPQHF. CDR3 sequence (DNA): TGTGCCAGCAGTCGAACAGGGGGCGAGGATCAGCCCCAGCATTTT.

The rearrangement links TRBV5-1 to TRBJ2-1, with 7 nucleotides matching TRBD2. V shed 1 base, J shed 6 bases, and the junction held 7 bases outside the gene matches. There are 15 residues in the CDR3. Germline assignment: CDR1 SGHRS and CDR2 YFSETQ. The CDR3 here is CASSLRLAYINEQFF. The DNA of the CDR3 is TGCGCCAGCAGCTTGAGACTAGCCTATATCAATGAGCAGTTCTTC.

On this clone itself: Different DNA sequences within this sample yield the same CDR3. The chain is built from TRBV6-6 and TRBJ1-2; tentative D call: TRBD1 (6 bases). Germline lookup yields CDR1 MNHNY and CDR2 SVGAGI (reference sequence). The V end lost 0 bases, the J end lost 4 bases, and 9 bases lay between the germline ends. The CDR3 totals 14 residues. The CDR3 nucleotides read TGTGCCAGCAGTTACTCTCAGGGGAGCTATGGCTACACCTTC. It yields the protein CASSYSQGSYGYTF.

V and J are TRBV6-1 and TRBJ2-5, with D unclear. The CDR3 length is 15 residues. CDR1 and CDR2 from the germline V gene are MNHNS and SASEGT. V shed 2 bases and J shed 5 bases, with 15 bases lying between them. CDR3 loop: CASSESGTEEETQYF. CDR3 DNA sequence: TGTGCCAGCAGTGAATCTGGAACCGAGGAGGAGACCCAGTACTTC.

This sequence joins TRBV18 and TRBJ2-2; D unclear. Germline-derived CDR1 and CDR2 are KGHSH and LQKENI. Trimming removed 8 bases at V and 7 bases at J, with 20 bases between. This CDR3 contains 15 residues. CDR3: CASDPGAGYGGELFF. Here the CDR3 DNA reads TGTGCCAGCGACCCAGGCGCAGGATATGGCGGGGAGCTGTTTTTT.

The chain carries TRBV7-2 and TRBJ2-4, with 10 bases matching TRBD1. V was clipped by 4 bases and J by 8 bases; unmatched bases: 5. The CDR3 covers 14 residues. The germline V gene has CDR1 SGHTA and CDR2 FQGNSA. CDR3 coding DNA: TGTGCCAGCAGCTCCTGGACAGGGGGGTACATTCAGTACTTC. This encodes CASSSWTGGYIQYF.

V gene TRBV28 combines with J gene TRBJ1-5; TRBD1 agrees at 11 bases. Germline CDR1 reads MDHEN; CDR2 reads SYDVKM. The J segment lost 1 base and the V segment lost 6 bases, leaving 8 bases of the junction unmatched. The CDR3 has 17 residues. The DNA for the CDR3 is TGTGCCAGCAGACAAGGACAGGGGGCTTGGAGCAATCAGCCCCAGCATTTT. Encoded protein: CASRQGQGAWSNQPQHF.

The chain's CDR3 is CASSPGGIQYF. The CDR3, as DNA: TGTGCCAGCAGCCCGGGGGGCATTCAGTACTTC. The genes are TRBV9 and TRBJ2-4; TRBD2 agrees at 7 bases. V dropped 4 bases and J dropped 9; count of bases not matched to a gene: 1. Germline lookup yields CDR1 SGDLS and CDR2 YYNGEE. CDR3 length: 11 amino acids.

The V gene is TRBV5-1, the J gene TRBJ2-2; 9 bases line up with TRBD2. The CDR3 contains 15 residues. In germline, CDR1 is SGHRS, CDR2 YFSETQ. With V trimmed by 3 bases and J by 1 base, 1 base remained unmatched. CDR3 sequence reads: CASSSSGVNTGELFF. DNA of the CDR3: TGCGCCAGCAGCTCTAGCGGGGTGAACACCGGGGAGCTGTTTTTT. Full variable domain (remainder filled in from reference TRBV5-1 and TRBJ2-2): KAGVTQTPRYLIKTRGQQVTLSCSPISGHRSVSWYQQTPGQGLQFLFEYFSETQRNKGNFPGRFSGRQFSNSRSEMNVSTLELGDSALYLCASSSSGVNTGELFFGEGSRLTVL.

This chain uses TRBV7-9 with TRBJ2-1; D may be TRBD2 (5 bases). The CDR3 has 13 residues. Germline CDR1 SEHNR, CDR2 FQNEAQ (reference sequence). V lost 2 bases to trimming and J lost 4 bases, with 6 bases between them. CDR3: CASSLTSYNEQFF. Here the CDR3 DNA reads TGTGCCAGCAGCTTAACTAGTTACAATGAGCAGTTCTTC.

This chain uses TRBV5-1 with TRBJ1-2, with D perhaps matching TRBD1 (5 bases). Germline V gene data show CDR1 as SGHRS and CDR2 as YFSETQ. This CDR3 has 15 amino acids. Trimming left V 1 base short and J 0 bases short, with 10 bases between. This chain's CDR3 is CASSLTGPTNYGYTF. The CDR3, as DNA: TGCGCCAGCAGCTTGACAGGACCTACTAACTATGGCTACACCTTC.

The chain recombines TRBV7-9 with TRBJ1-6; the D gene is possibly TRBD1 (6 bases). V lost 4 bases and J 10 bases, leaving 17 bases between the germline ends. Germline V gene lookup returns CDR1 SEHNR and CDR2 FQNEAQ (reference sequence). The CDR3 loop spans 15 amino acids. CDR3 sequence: CASSSEQGFSSPLHF. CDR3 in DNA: TGTGCCAGCAGCTCCGAACAGGGCTTTAGCTCACCCCTCCACTTT.

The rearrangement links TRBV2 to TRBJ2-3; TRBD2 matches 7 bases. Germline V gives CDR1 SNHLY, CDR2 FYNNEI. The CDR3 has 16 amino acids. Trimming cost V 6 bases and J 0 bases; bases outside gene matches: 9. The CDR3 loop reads CASRLGAGVSTDTQYF. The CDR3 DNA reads TGTGCCAGCAGGCTAGGGGCGGGAGTTAGCACAGATACGCAGTATTTT. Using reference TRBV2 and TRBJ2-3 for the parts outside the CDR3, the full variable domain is EPEVTQTPSHQVTQMGQEVILRCVPISNHLYFYWYRQILGQKVEFLVSFYNNEISEKSEIFDDQFSVERPDGSNFTLKIRSTKLEDSAMYFCASRLGAGVSTDTQYFGPGTRLTVL.